Listed below are T cell receptor beta chains from one sample, sequenced in a study of beta chain features in type 1 diabetes. Profiling relied on immunoSEQ multiplex PCR, and the TCRdb table lists in-frame clones only, not all of them. The repertoire holds hundreds of thousands of clones, around 15% seen once, with about 0.097% in the top ten. Material for sequencing was naive CD4+ T cells from blood. These receptors were obtained from a man aged 18 to 29 in good health. CDR3s include the opening cysteine and the closing phenylalanine or tryptophan. D genes are given only for firm matches. Size is stated for part of the rows, as once, few or many counts, or as a class when the clone is expanded.

clone_size	d_call	v_call	j_call	cdr3_aa	cdr3_nt
few	-	TRBV9	TRBJ2-2	CASSVGGKNTGELFF	TGTGCCAGCAGCGTAGGGGGTAAGAACACCGGGGAGCTGTTTTTT
few	TRBD2	TRBV7-2	TRBJ2-7	CASSPPGLPSYEQYF	TGTGCCAGCAGCCCCCCGGGACTACCTTCCTACGAGCAGTACTTC
few	-	TRBV25-1	TRBJ2-1	CASSDHGSGSYNEQFF	TGTGCCAGCAGTGACCACGGTAGCGGCTCCTACAATGAGCAGTTCTTC
-	-	TRBV9	TRBJ2-2	CARSRGSPGLANTGELFF	TGTGCCAGGTCCCGGGGCTCGCCCGGGCTTGCGAACACCGGGGAGCTGTTTTTT
-	TRBD1	TRBV2	TRBJ1-1	CASSESGTGLAFF	TGTGCCAGCAGTGAATCCGGGACAGGGTTAGCTTTCTTT
-	-	TRBV4-1	TRBJ2-7	CASSQDLGARGRSSYEQYF	TGCGCCAGCAGCCAAGATTTGGGGGCCCGTGGGCGTTCCTCCTACGAGCAGTACTTC
-	TRBD2	TRBV5-1	TRBJ2-7	CASSLETGGPQQYF	TGCGCCAGCAGCTTGGAGACGGGAGGCCCTCAGCAGTACTTC
many	TRBD1	TRBV10-3	TRBJ2-1	CAIRGQGNNEQFF	TGTGCCATCAGAGGACAGGGGAACAATGAGCAGTTCTTC
-	-	TRBV14	TRBJ2-7	CASSQEEQYF	TGTGCCAGCAGCCAAGAAGAGCAGTACTTC
few	-	TRBV29-1	TRBJ1-5	CSVRTDDSNQPQHF	TGCAGCGTTCGGACAGATGATAGCAATCAGCCCCAGCATTTT
-	TRBD1	TRBV5-1	TRBJ2-3	CASSFPGQSTDTQYF	TGCGCCAGCAGCTTCCCGGGACAGAGCACAGATACGCAGTATTTT
-	TRBD2	TRBV7-9	TRBJ2-7	CASSPGTSGDEQYF	TGTGCCAGCAGCCCCGGGACTAGCGGGGACGAGCAGTACTTC
few	-	TRBV5-1	TRBJ2-1	CASSYDYNEQFF	TGCGCCAGCAGCTATGACTACAATGAGCAGTTCTTC
-	-	TRBV7-9	TRBJ2-1	CASSPPGLKFYNEQFF	TGTGCCAGCAGCCCGCCAGGGCTTAAATTCTACAATGAGCAGTTCTTC
few	-	TRBV6-5	TRBJ1-1	CASRKGSEAFF	TGTGCCAGCAGAAAGGGAAGTGAAGCTTTCTTT
-	TRBD2	TRBV7-7	TRBJ2-5	CASSLEFSGRAGETQYF	TGTGCCAGCAGCTTAGAGTTTAGCGGGAGGGCCGGGGAGACCCAGTACTTC
few	TRBD2	TRBV29-1	TRBJ2-7	CSVGAGLATYEQYF	TGCAGCGTCGGGGCGGGACTAGCGACGTACGAGCAGTACTTC
-	-	TRBV7-9	TRBJ2-7	CASSLELGVYEQYF	TGTGCCAGCAGCTTAGAGTTGGGGGTGTACGAGCAGTACTTC
-	-	TRBV10-3	TRBJ1-5	CAISDPEGRPNQPQHF	TGTGCCATCAGTGACCCCGAGGGACGGCCTAATCAGCCCCAGCATTTT
few	-	TRBV7-2	TRBJ1-2	CASSPLQVGVPEANYGYTF	TGTGCCAGCAGCCCGCTACAAGTTGGGGTCCCCGAAGCTAACTATGGCTACACCTTC
-	TRBD1	TRBV27	TRBJ1-1	CASSWDRMNTEAFF	TGTGCCAGCAGTTGGGACAGGATGAACACTGAAGCTTTCTTT
few	-	TRBV5-6	TRBJ2-2	CASSSTTGELFF	TGTGCCAGCAGCTCCACCACCGGGGAGCTGTTTTTT
-	-	TRBV2	TRBJ2-3	CASMMDSASTDTQYF	TGTGCCAGCATGATGGACAGCGCTAGCACAGATACGCAGTATTTT
few	-	TRBV12-5	TRBJ2-5	CASGGRPETQYF	TGTGCTAGTGGTGGACGGCCAGAGACCCAGTACTTC
-	-	TRBV7-2	TRBJ2-2	CASSEPVLPELFF	TGTGCCAGCAGCGAACCCGTGCTTCCGGAGCTGTTTTTT
few	-	TRBV19	TRBJ2-1	CASPLRDDEQFF	TGTGCCAGCCCCTTAAGGGACGATGAGCAGTTCTTC
few	TRBD1	TRBV7-2	TRBJ1-5	CASSLVRGQGYTQHF	TGTGCCAGCAGCTTAGTCCGGGGACAGGGGTATACCCAGCATTTT
-	-	TRBV18	TRBJ1-5	CASSPGKIQPQHF	TGTGCCAGCTCACCGGGCAAGATTCAGCCCCAGCATTTT
-	TRBD2	TRBV7-6	TRBJ2-7	CASSLTSGGAGYEQYF	TGTGCCAGCAGCCTAACTAGCGGGGGGGCAGGCTACGAGCAGTACTTC
few	-	TRBV5-1	TRBJ1-2	CASSMGQSYGYTF	TGCGCCAGCAGCATGGGACAATCCTATGGCTACACCTTC
few	-	TRBV5-4	TRBJ2-3	CASSFDRFTDTQYF	TGTGCCAGCAGCTTTGACAGATTCACAGATACGCAGTATTTT
-	-	TRBV19	TRBJ1-1	CASSPLGGGTEAFF	TGTGCCAGTAGTCCCCTGGGGGGGGGCACTGAAGCTTTCTTT
-	-	TRBV28	TRBJ2-7	CASSLTGYSYEQYF	TGTGCCAGCAGTCTCACAGGGTACTCCTACGAGCAGTACTTC
few	-	TRBV19	TRBJ2-7	CASSIAGTSPYEQYF	TGTGCCAGTAGTATTGCCGGGACGTCCCCCTACGAGCAGTACTTC
few	TRBD1	TRBV9	TRBJ1-2	CASGDSWSYGYTF	TGTGCCAGCGGGGACAGCTGGAGCTATGGCTACACCTTC
-	-	TRBV4-1	TRBJ1-2	CASSQDAQFHGYTF	TGCGCCAGCAGCCAAGATGCCCAGTTCCATGGCTACACCTTC
-	-	TRBV11-2	TRBJ1-6	CASSLRESHNSPLHF	TGTGCCAGCAGCTTAAGGGAGAGCCATAATTCACCCCTCCACTTT
few	-	TRBV11-2	TRBJ1-1	CASSLGTEAFF	TGTGCCAGTTCCCTAGGCACTGAAGCTTTCTTT
-	TRBD1	TRBV5-6	TRBJ2-1	CASSSPGTVRFF	TGTGCCAGCAGCTCCCCCGGGACAGTCCGCTTCTTC
-	-	TRBV2	TRBJ1-2	CAGGSNYGYTF	TGTGCCGGGGGATCGAACTATGGCTACACCTTC
many	-	TRBV10-3	TRBJ2-1	CASGETDTQFF	TGTGCCTCCGGGGAAACGGACACTCAGTTCTTC
-	-	TRBV15	TRBJ1-1	CATSRARRRLNTEAFF	TGTGCCACCAGCAGAGCCCGACGACGGCTGAACACTGAAGCTTTCTTT
once	TRBD2	TRBV5-1	TRBJ2-7	CASSSRTSGSSYEQYF	TGCGCCAGCAGCTCCCGGACTAGCGGGAGCTCCTACGAGCAGTACTTC
-	-	TRBV10-3	TRBJ2-2	CAISESGGAGELFF	TGTGCCATCAGTGAGTCCGGGGGAGCCGGGGAGCTGTTTTTT
few	-	TRBV7-2	TRBJ2-5	CASSLARGQSRETQYF	TGTGCCAGCAGCTTAGCGCGGGGACAGTCCCGGGAGACCCAGTACTTC
few	-	TRBV7-6	TRBJ2-7	CASTMGPHLSYEQYF	TGTGCCAGCACCATGGGACCCCACCTCTCCTACGAGCAGTACTTC